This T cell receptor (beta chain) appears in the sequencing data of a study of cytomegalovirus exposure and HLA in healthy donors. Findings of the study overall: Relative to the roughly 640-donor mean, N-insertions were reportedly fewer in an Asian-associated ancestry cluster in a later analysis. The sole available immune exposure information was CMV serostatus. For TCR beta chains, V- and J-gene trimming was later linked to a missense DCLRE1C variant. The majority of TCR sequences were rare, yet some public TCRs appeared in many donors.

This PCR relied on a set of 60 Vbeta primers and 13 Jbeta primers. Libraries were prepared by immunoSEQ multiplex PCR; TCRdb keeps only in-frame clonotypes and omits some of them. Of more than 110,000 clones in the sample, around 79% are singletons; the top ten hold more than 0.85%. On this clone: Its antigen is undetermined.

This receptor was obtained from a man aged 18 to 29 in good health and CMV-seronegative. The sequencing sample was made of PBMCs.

CDR3 protein: CASSQGGGDSYEQYF. DNA of the CDR3: TGTGCCAGCAGCCAAGGTGGGGGGGACTCCTACGAGCAGTACTTC. This rearrangement joins TRBV4-2 to TRBJ2-7, with 7 positions matching TRBD2. The length of the CDR3 is 15 residues. CDR1 is LGHNA and CDR2 is YNFKEQ in the germline V gene. Trimming at V came to 1 base and at J to 0 bases, leaving 3 bases not matched to a gene.